A single sample gave rise to the 13 T cell receptor beta chains below, sequenced in a study of T cell changes during pregnancy in multiple sclerosis. Sequenced by immunoSEQ multiplex PCR; TCRdb stores in-frame clones only, minus some. The sample carries about 77,000 clones, roughly 90% recorded once. The sample in question was peripheral blood, obtained before pregnancy. The receptors derive from a female donor with multiple sclerosis, enrolled in a pregnancy study.

The chain links TRBV19 to TRBJ2-7; 13 bases agree with TRBD2. The CDR3 totals 13 residues. V lost 4 bases to trimming and J lost 12 bases; unmatched junction nucleotides: 6. Germline V gives CDR1 LNHDA, CDR2 SQIVND (reference sequence). CDR3: CASSRGLAGVRYF. The CDR3 nucleotides read TGTGCCAGTAGTAGAGGACTAGCGGGGGTGAGGTACTTC.

The rearrangement uses TRBV2 and TRBJ2-7; possible D gene TRBD2, 6 bases. The germline V and J ends were trimmed by 0 bases and 6 bases, with 15 bases remaining between them. This CDR3 is 15 amino acids long. Germline V gives CDR1 SNHLY, CDR2 FYNNEI. The CDR3 reads CASSEARRGRVEQYF. The CDR3 nucleotides are TGTGCCAGCAGTGAAGCGCGGAGGGGCCGCGTCGAGCAGTACTTC.

This sequence joins TRBV2 and TRBJ2-7; 12 bases match TRBD1. Germline V gene sequence: CDR1 SNHLY, CDR2 FYNNEI. The CDR3 covers 12 residues. V gave up 8 bases and J gave up 6 bases; unmatched junction bases: 2. The CDR3 here is CASRDRGPEQYF. DNA of the CDR3: TGTGCCAGCCGGGACAGGGGGCCCGAGCAGTACTTC.

The rearrangement joins TRBV29-1 to TRBJ1-2; TRBD1 matches at 8 bases. The CDR3 totals 16 residues. Germline CDR1 SQVTM, CDR2 ANQGSEA. With V trimmed by 0 bases and J by 4 bases, 10 bases remained unmatched. The CDR3 is CSVEDLGTGTLYGYTF. The CDR3 DNA reads as TGCAGCGTTGAAGATCTCGGGACAGGAACCCTCTATGGCTACACCTTC.

DNA for the CDR3: TGCGCCAGCAGCCAACCCGGGAGGGCGAACTATGGCTACACCTTC. Its protein is CASSQPGRANYGYTF. The chain employs TRBV4-1 and TRBJ1-2; D not resolved. Per the germline V gene, CDR1 is MGHRA and CDR2 is YSYEKL. The CDR3 sequence is 15 residues long. Trimming shortened V by 2 bases and J by 2 bases, and 12 bases separated the two germline ends.

This rearrangement joins TRBV5-1 to TRBJ1-5; 8 positions match TRBD1. J lost 4 bases, V lost 4 bases, and 4 bases had no gene match. The CDR3 has 14 amino acids. CDR1 is SGHRS, CDR2 YFSETQ, per germline. CDR3 DNA: TGCGCCAGCAGCCAGGGGGCAAGAAATCAGCCCCAGCATTTT. It translates to CASSQGARNQPQHF.

This clone has only one observation. In nucleotides, the CDR3 is TGCGCCAGCAGTGAGTTCGGAACGGGGAAAGGCACCTGGGGCTACACCTTC. Its protein product is CASSEFGTGKGTWGYTF. The chain is built from TRBV10-2 and TRBJ1-2; D is unclear. The V and J ends lost 1 base and 8 bases respectively, with 23 bases between them. Germline CDR1 is WSHSY and CDR2 is SAAADI. The CDR3 totals 17 residues.

This chain uses TRBV7-8 with TRBJ2-3, with TRBD2 identical over 13 bases. The CDR3 is 16 residues long. From germline, CDR1 is SGHVS and CDR2 FQNEAQ. J was trimmed by 4 bases and V by 5 bases; bases with no gene match: 6. CDR3 bases: TGTGCCAGCAGCCAGACTAGCGGGGGGTATGCAGATACGCAGTATTTT. It encodes CASSQTSGGYADTQYF.

This chain joins TRBV21-1 and TRBJ1-1; the listed D gene, TRBD1, was not tested against the DNA. TRBV21-1 is classified as a pseudogene. This CDR3 comprises 14 residues. Written as DNA, the CDR3 is TGTGCCAGCAGCAACCGACAGGGACCCACTGAAGCTTTCTTT. The encoded protein is CASSNRQGPTEAFF.

The V call is TRBV19, the J call TRBJ2-5; 9 nucleotides match TRBD1. The CDR3 has 14 residues. CDR1 and CDR2 from the germline V gene are LNHDA and SQIVND (reference sequence). Trimming took 5 bases from V and 5 from J; bases not matched to a gene: 6. The CDR3 DNA follows: TGTGCCAGTAGTTATACAGGGGGCATGGAGACCCAGTACTTC. Translation: CASSYTGGMETQYF.

This chain links TRBV9 with TRBJ1-2, with TRBD1 identical over 7 bases. The CDR3 runs 15 residues. V trimming: 0 bases; J trimming: 6 bases; junction bases outside the gene matches: 8. Looked up from germline, CDR1 is SGDLS and CDR2 is YYNGEE. The CDR3 spells CASSVEGQTANGYTF. In DNA form, the CDR3 reads TGTGCCAGCAGCGTAGAGGGACAGACGGCTAATGGCTACACCTTC.

The rearrangement links TRBV28 to TRBJ2-7, with a weak D call TRBD2 (6 bases). The V end was cut by 3 bases, the J end by 2 bases, with 14 bases between. The length of the CDR3 is 15 residues. Per the germline V gene, CDR1 is MDHEN and CDR2 is SYDVKM. The CDR3 spells CASSFWRAATYEQYF. In DNA, the CDR3 is TGTGCCAGCAGTTTTTGGAGGGCAGCTACCTACGAGCAGTACTTC.

The rearrangement uses TRBV27 and TRBJ1-2; possible D gene TRBD1, 6 bases. CDR3 size: 15 residues. The V and J ends lost 5 bases and 2 bases respectively, with 15 bases between them. CDR1 and CDR2 from the germline V gene are MNHEY and SMNVEV (reference sequence). The DNA of the CDR3 is TGTGCCAGCAGTCCTCACCAGGGGCGGAACTATGGCTACACCTTC. Residues: CASSPHQGRNYGYTF.